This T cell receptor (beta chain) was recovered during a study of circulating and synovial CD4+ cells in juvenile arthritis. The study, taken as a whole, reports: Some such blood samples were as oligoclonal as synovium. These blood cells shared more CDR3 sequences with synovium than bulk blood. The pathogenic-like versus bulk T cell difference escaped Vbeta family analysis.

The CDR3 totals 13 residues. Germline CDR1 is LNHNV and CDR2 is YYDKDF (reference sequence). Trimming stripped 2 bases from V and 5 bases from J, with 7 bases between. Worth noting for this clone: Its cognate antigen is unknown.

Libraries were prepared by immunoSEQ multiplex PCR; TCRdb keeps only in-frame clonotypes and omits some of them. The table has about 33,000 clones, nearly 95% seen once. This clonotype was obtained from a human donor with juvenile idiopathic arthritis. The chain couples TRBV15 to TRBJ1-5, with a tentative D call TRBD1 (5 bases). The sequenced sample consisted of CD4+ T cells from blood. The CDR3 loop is CATSRQGDQPQHF. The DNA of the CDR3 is TGTGCCACCAGCAGACAGGGCGATCAGCCCCAGCATTTT.